In this sample, the clone carrying this T cell receptor beta chain turned up once. The antigen is unknown. This sample is drawn from a study of T cell responses to AZD1222 COVID-19 vaccine. Overall study results and limits: AZD1222 recipients seropositive at baseline numbered only six. Most donors were white British, females outnumbered males, and clonal diversity was possibly underestimated. Across spike, vaccine-associated CD4 TCRs were found, dominant at 160-218 and 743-854. Repertoire sampling occurred only after the peak T cell response.

Clones were sequenced by immunoSEQ multiplex PCR, and TCRdb holds only the in-frame ones, with some missing. Counted here are about 140,000 clones, about 91% occurring once; the ten biggest clones make up around 3.5%. The CDR3 sequence is 17 residues long. V lost 0 bases, J lost 0 bases, and 11 bases lay in between. The germline CDR1 and CDR2 sequences are LGHNA and YSLEER. This clonotype was obtained from an adult who received the AZD1222 COVID-19 vaccine. The chain combines TRBV4-3 with TRBJ2-2; the D is unclear. Sequenced here: peripheral blood, sampled 28 days after the second AZD1222 dose. DNA for the CDR3: TGCGCCAGCAGCCAAGATCCAGATCCCGCGAACACCGGGGAGCTGTTTTTT. Its translation: CASSQDPDPANTGELFF.